The 5 T cell receptor beta chains below were found in one sample sequenced in a study of T cell repertoires in cytomegalovirus infection. TCRdb re-called the reads with MiXCR, one entry per CDR3 protein. The data show some 130,000 distinct CDR3 sequences, 24% seen once. The antigens of these receptors remain unknown. Sequenced: PBMCs, sequenced either directly or after in vitro stimulation (not recorded which). The receptors originated from a human donor in good health (CMV status not recorded). Some clones in this sample may be carry-over from other donors' samples.

This clonotype was detected a few times. The rearrangement links TRBV5-4 to TRBJ1-2; D is perhaps TRBD1 (5 bases). Trimming left V 0 bases short and J 2 bases short, with 8 bases between. Germline V gene lookup returns CDR1 SGHNT and CDR2 YYREEE (reference sequence). This CDR3 contains 14 residues. The CDR3 reads CASSLGTQNYGYTF. As DNA, the CDR3 is TGTGCCAGCAGCTTGGGGACACAAAACTATGGCTACACCTTC.

Many counts were recorded for this clonotype. The V and J genes are TRBV27 and TRBJ2-3; D might be TRBD1 or TRBD2, each matching 5 bases. Germline-derived CDR1 and CDR2 are MNHEY and SMNVEV (reference sequence). V gave up 1 base and J gave up 0 bases, with 8 bases separating them. This CDR3 is built from 15 residues. The CDR3 coding sequence is TGTGCCAGCAGTTTATGGGACGGTAGCACAGATACGCAGTATTTT. Its translation: CASSLWDGSTDTQYF.

The chain joins TRBV19 to TRBJ2-5, with a tentative D call TRBD2 (6 bases). V was shortened by 6 bases and J by 1 base, with 15 bases between the two germline ends. Germline V lookup: CDR1 LNHDA, CDR2 SQIVND (reference sequence). The CDR3 contains 15 residues. CDR3 nucleotide sequence: TGTGCCAGTAGGCCCCCCGGAGGGGTCCAAGAGACCCAGTACTTC. It translates to CASRPPGGVQETQYF. Full variable domain (rest looked up from reference TRBV19 and TRBJ2-5): DGGITQSPKYLFRKEGQNVTLSCEQNLNHDAMYWYRQDPGQGLRLIYYSQIVNDFQKGDIAEGYSVSREKKESFPLTVTSAQKNPTAFYLCASRPPGGVQETQYFGPGTRLLVL.

This clonotype came up many times. The chain joins TRBV7-8 to TRBJ1-1; D may be TRBD1 (5 bases). V was clipped by 1 base and J by 9 bases, with 15 bases between them. The CDR3 covers 14 residues. Germline V gene sequence: CDR1 SGHVS, CDR2 FQNEAQ. The CDR3 DNA reads as TGTGCCAGCAGCTTAGTGGGGCAGCCGACCCAAGCTTTCTTT. It is translated as CASSLVGQPTQAFF.

As DNA, the CDR3 is TGTGCCAGTAGTTTCGGGACAGGGGGAGGAGAGACCCAGTACTTC. Translating gives CASSFGTGGGETQYF. The chain recombines TRBV19 with TRBJ2-5, with 11 bases lining up with TRBD1. The CDR3 has 15 residues. CDR1 and CDR2 from the germline V gene are LNHDA and SQIVND (reference sequence). The V and J ends lost 5 bases and 4 bases, in that order; junction bases with no gene match: 6.